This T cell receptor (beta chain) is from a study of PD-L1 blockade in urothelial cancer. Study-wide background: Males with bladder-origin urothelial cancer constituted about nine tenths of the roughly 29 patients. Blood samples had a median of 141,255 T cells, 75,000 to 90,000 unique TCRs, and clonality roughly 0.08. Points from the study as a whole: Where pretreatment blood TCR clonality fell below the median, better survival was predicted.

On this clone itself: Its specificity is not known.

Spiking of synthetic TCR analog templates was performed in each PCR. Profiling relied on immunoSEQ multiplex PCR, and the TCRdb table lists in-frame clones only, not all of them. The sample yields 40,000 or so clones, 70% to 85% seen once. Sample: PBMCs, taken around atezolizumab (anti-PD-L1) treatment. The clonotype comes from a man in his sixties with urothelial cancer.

The CDR3 DNA reads TGTGCCAGTAGTAACCTAGACAGGCGGCAGGGCTACACCTTC. Encoded protein: CASSNLDRRQGYTF. The V gene is TRBV19, the J gene TRBJ1-2; a weak D match, TRBD1 (6 bases). Per the germline V gene, CDR1 is LNHDA and CDR2 is SQIVND (reference sequence). The CDR3 totals 14 residues. The germline V and J ends were trimmed by 4 bases and 8 bases, with 17 bases remaining between them.